Below, 22 T cell receptor beta chains from the same sample are listed, as sequenced in a study of PD-1 blockade in classical Hodgkin lymphoma. Method: immunoSEQ multiplex PCR; TCRdb's copy keeps in-frame clones and lacks some. Altogether about 19,000 clones are present, about 85% being singletons, with the ten largest covering 5%. Sample time point: cycle 4 day 1 (C4D1), after less than seven weeks of nivolumab. Each patient's relapse followed autologous stem cell transplantation, and brentuximab vedotin exposure varied. Magnetic depletion of non-target cells from thawed PBMCs yielded purified CD8+ T cells. The sequencing used CD8+ T cells from blood, collected before the fourth cycle of nivolumab. The receptors shown here come from a human donor with classical Hodgkin lymphoma.

The chain recombines TRBV9 with TRBJ1-3; D gene ambiguous. The CDR3 runs to 13 residues. The germline V gene has CDR1 SGDLS and CDR2 YYNGEE. V lost 3 bases, J lost 8 bases, and 12 bases lay in between. In DNA form, the CDR3 reads TGTGCCAGCAGCGATCGCCCAAGGGACACCATATATTTT. Its translation is CASSDRPRDTIYF. Full variable domain (rest looked up from reference TRBV9 and TRBJ1-3): DSGVTQTPKHLITATGQRVTLRCSPRSGDLSVYWYQQSLDQGLQFLIQYYNGEERAKGNILERFSAQQFPDLHSELNLSSLELGDSALYFCASSDRPRDTIYFGEGSWLTVV.

The chain combines TRBV7-9 with TRBJ1-2; D call uncertain. The germline V gene encodes CDR1 SEHNR and CDR2 FQNEAQ (reference sequence). The CDR3 contains 18 residues. V lost 4 bases and J lost 0, with 21 bases in between. The CDR3 DNA follows: TGTGCCAGCAGCTCCTTCAAACTGTTCGTGCCGGCTAACTATGGCTACACCTTC. This gives the protein CASSSFKLFVPANYGYTF.

This chain uses TRBV13 with TRBJ2-1, with 14 positions matching TRBD2. The CDR3 extends over 15 amino acids. The germline V gene has CDR1 PRHDT and CDR2 FYEKMQ (reference sequence). Unmatched junction bases numbered 1, after V lost 4 bases and J lost 5 bases. CDR3 DNA: TGTGCCAGCAGCTGGGGACTAGCGGGAGACAATGAGCAGTTCTTC. Residues: CASSWGLAGDNEQFF.

This clone showed up just once. The J gene is TRBJ2-7, the V gene TRBV30; possibly TRBD1 or TRBD2 for D (5 bases each). The CDR3 has 16 residues. V shed 1 base and J shed 2 bases, with 18 bases lying between them. Germline CDR1 and CDR2: GTSNPN and SVGIG (reference sequence). The CDR3 protein is CAWSGDPYPRPYEQYF. CDR3 in DNA: TGTGCCTGGAGTGGGGACCCATACCCCAGGCCCTACGAGCAGTACTTC.

J is TRBJ1-1 and V is TRBV29-1; the D gene is possibly TRBD1 (6 bases). Germline V gene data show CDR1 as SQVTM and CDR2 as ANQGSEA. Trimming took off 4 bases at V and 3 bases at J, with 9 bases between the two ends. The CDR3 covers 12 residues. The CDR3 region is CSVVSGDTEAFF. CDR3 nucleotide sequence: TGCAGCGTTGTGTCAGGGGACACTGAAGCTTTCTTT. Based on the CDR3 plus reference TRBV29-1 and TRBJ1-1, the full variable domain is SAVISQKPSRDICQRGTSLTIQCQVDSQVTMMFWYRQQPGQSLTLIATANQGSEATYESGFVIDKFPISRPNLTFSTLTVSNMSPEDSSIYLCSVVSGDTEAFFGQGTRLTVV.

Details on this clone: A read error may produce the germline difference seen at one junction end. The chain combines TRBV6-6 with TRBJ1-3; weak D call: TRBD1 (6 bases). Per germline, CDR1 MNHNY and CDR2 SVGAGI (reference sequence). The CDR3 extends over 11 amino acids. In DNA form, the CDR3 reads TGTGCCAGCAGGGCCCCCACAGGGTGGCATTTT. Protein sequence: CASRAPTGWHF.

The chain employs TRBV27 and TRBJ2-7; 10 nucleotides line up with TRBD1. Germline lookup yields CDR1 MNHEY and CDR2 SMNVEV (reference sequence). The CDR3 has 14 residues. The trim removed 3 bases at V and 7 bases at J, leaving 6 bases unmatched. Here the CDR3 DNA reads TGTGCCAGCAGTTTGGACAGGGGGTCGGGAGAGCAGTACTTC. This translates into CASSLDRGSGEQYF.

The genes are TRBV11-2 and TRBJ2-2; 8 bases fit TRBD2. This CDR3 comprises 15 residues. V lost 5 bases to trimming and J lost 2 bases; unmatched junction nucleotides: 4. Per germline, CDR1 SGHAT and CDR2 FQNNGV. The CDR3 loop reads CASSRLATNTGELFF. Written as DNA, the CDR3 is TGTGCCAGCAGCCGACTAGCGACCAACACCGGGGAGCTGTTTTTT.

V usage is TRBV5-1 and J usage is TRBJ1-2; D ambiguous. CDR1 SGHRS and CDR2 YFSETQ come from the germline V gene. The CDR3 covers 17 residues. V lost 2 bases and J 4 bases, leaving 21 bases between the germline ends. CDR3 sequence reads: CASSLHTGSIARYGYTF. DNA for the CDR3: TGCGCCAGCAGCTTACATACCGGGAGCATCGCCCGCTATGGCTACACCTTC.

This chain links TRBV28 with TRBJ2-1; 12 bases fit TRBD1. The CDR3 runs 15 residues. In germline, CDR1 is MDHEN, CDR2 SYDVKM. V dropped 6 bases and J dropped 8; count of bases not matched to a gene: 8. The CDR3 DNA reads as TGTGCCAGCAGACCACCGGGACAGGGGGCTTATGAGCAGTTCTTC. Its protein product is CASRPPGQGAYEQFF. The whole variable domain, remainder taken from reference TRBV28 and TRBJ2-1, is DVKVTQSSRYLVKRTGEKVFLECVQDMDHENMFWYRQDPGLGLRLIYFSYDVKMKEKGDIPEGYSVSREKKERFSLILESASTNQTSMYLCASRPPGQGAYEQFFGPGTRLTVL.

The genes are TRBV18 and TRBJ1-4; TRBD1 agrees at 9 bases. The V and J ends lost 5 bases and 5 bases, in that order; junction bases with no gene match: 21. CDR1 and CDR2 from the germline V gene are KGHSH and LQKENI. The CDR3 extends over 20 amino acids. The CDR3 nucleotides read TGTGCCAGCTCAGCCCGGGACAGGGTATCCGAAGTGGGCGAAAATGAAAAACTGTTTTTT. Protein sequence: CASSARDRVSEVGENEKLFF.

CDR3 region: CASGRAGVYEQYF. Here the CDR3 DNA reads TGTGCCAGCGGCCGAGCGGGGGTCTACGAGCAGTACTTC. The chain carries TRBV28 and TRBJ2-7; 8 nucleotides agree with TRBD2. Germline trimming cut 8 bases from V and 3 bases from J; bases unmatched to any gene: 6. The CDR3 loop spans 13 amino acids. The germline V gene has CDR1 MDHEN and CDR2 SYDVKM.

This CDR3 is CASSEVSGETQYF. CDR3 DNA: TGTGCCAGCAGTGAGGTCAGTGGTGAGACCCAGTACTTC. The chain recombines TRBV5-4 with TRBJ2-5; no clear D gene. This CDR3 has 13 amino acids. Per the germline V gene, CDR1 is SGHNT and CDR2 is YYREEE (reference sequence). V lost 5 bases, J lost 5 bases, and 13 bases lay in between.

This chain connects TRBV5-1 to TRBJ2-7, with D hard to call. Trimming stripped 3 bases from V and 4 bases from J, with 8 bases between. This CDR3 comprises 12 residues. Germline CDR1 reads SGHRS; CDR2 reads YFSETQ. CDR3 in amino acids: CASSSRRYEQYF. The CDR3 DNA follows: TGCGCCAGCAGCTCCAGACGGTACGAGCAGTACTTC.

The chain couples TRBV5-1 to TRBJ1-4; 11 nucleotides line up with TRBD1. The CDR3 contains 16 residues. J gave up 7 bases and V 0 bases, and 5 bases lay outside the gene matches. The germline V gene encodes CDR1 SGHRS and CDR2 YFSETQ. The CDR3 region has the DNA TGCGCCAGCAGCTTGGTTGGACAGGGGGCTGCTGAAAAACTGTTTTTT. This gives the protein CASSLVGQGAAEKLFF. The whole variable domain, filled in from reference TRBV5-1 and TRBJ1-4, reads KAGVTQTPRYLIKTRGQQVTLSCSPISGHRSVSWYQQTPGQGLQFLFEYFSETQRNKGNFPGRFSGRQFSNSRSEMNVSTLELGDSALYLCASSLVGQGAAEKLFFGSGTQLSVL.

V is TRBV7-9 and J is TRBJ2-5; 9 bases map to TRBD1. Germline V gives CDR1 SEHNR, CDR2 FQNEAQ (reference sequence). V dropped 5 bases and J dropped 5; count of bases not matched to a gene: 6. The CDR3 extends over 14 amino acids. CDR3 amino acids: CASSRTGDRETQYF. CDR3 coding DNA: TGTGCCAGCAGCCGGACAGGGGACCGGGAGACCCAGTACTTC.

This rearrangement joins TRBV28 to TRBJ2-1; 7 bases line up with TRBD2. Germline trimming cut 7 bases from V and 8 bases from J; bases unmatched to any gene: 14. The CDR3 totals 15 residues. Germline V gene data show CDR1 as MDHEN and CDR2 as SYDVKM. The CDR3 DNA sequence: TGTGCCAGCAACCTATGGCGGGAGTCCGCGGATGAGCAGTTCTTC. It yields the protein CASNLWRESADEQFF.

The gene calls are TRBV4-2 and TRBJ1-2; D gene unclear. V gave up 4 bases and J gave up 3 bases, with 18 bases separating them. Germline CDR1 reads LGHNA; CDR2 reads YNFKEQ. The CDR3 is 16 residues long. CDR3: CASSPSSLRRDYGYTF. CDR3 nucleotide sequence: TGTGCCAGCAGCCCCAGTTCCCTAAGGCGGGACTATGGCTACACCTTC.

V usage is TRBV29-1 and J usage is TRBJ2-2; 14 bases fit TRBD2. Germline CDR1 and CDR2: SQVTM and ANQGSEA. CDR3 size: 16 residues. J lost 3 bases, V lost 4 bases, and 4 bases had no gene match. In DNA form, the CDR3 reads TGCAGCGTTGCGGGACTAGCGGGAGCTGACACCGGGGAGCTGTTTTTT. Translation: CSVAGLAGADTGELFF.

The rearrangement links TRBV7-2 to TRBJ1-1, with D perhaps TRBD1 (6 bases). The V end was cut by 7 bases, the J end by 1 base, with 16 bases between. The germline CDR1 and CDR2 sequences are SGHTA and FQGNSA. This CDR3 region has 15 residues. The CDR3 nucleotides are TGTGCCAGCACCAAACCCGGGACAAGGAACACTGAAGCTTTCTTT. Its translation is CASTKPGTRNTEAFF.

The chain combines TRBV7-9 with TRBJ2-2, with 9 positions matching TRBD1. Germline lookup yields CDR1 SEHNR and CDR2 FQNEAQ (reference sequence). CDR3 length equals 16 residues. Trimming took 8 bases from V and 6 from J; bases not matched to a gene: 13. The CDR3 nucleotides are TGTGCCAGCCTCCCCCTACAGGGGGCGCCTGCCGGGGAGCTGTTTTTT. It codes for CASLPLQGAPAGELFF.

This clone came up once. The chain is built from TRBV2 and TRBJ1-3; unclear D gene. Germline V gene data show CDR1 as SNHLY and CDR2 as FYNNEI. The CDR3 runs 16 residues. Trimming pared 4 bases from V and 9 bases from J, leaving 22 bases between. CDR3 amino acids: CASSVVRITPLSTIYF. For the CDR3, the DNA is TGTGCCAGCAGTGTAGTCAGAATAACCCCCCTGAGCACCATATATTTT.